A selection of T cell receptor beta chains follows, all from one sample in a study of blood T cell repertoires in COVID-19. Some clones are missing from TCRdb's copy, which holds only in-frame ones; the method was immunoSEQ multiplex PCR. This table holds about 230,000 clones, less than 85% found once. The sequenced sample consisted of PBMCs or T cells enriched from blood (not recorded which). These receptors were collected from a man aged 60 to 75 who had recovered from COVID-19. Both conserved end residues are trimmed from each CDR3. Clone size is stated in some rows and not others, as once, few, many or a class when expanded.

clone_size v_call cdr3_aa
- TRBV5-6 ASSLQTGYATNEKLF
few TRBV5-1 ASTLGRVSYEQY
- TRBV5-1 ASSLVAGEQETQY
- TRBV19 ASSKRTGDSYEQY
- TRBV6-2/TRBV6-3 ASSYPRGNEQF
- TRBV6-5 ASSYSRDRGPS
- TRBV19 ASREVQANYGYT
- TRBV2 ASSDKVPGDEQY
- TRBV14 ASCDSGTEAF
- TRBV10-2 ASSGQGTGELF
- TRBV10-3 AISDRTGGFSNYGYT
- TRBV11-2 ASSLDLRGSYEQY
- TRBV7-9 ASSLRRGETEAF
- TRBV11-2 ASSLETGDSYEQY
few TRBV24-1 ATRGGTGDINQPQH
- TRBV5-1 ASSLAGTGGEKLF
- TRBV2 ASSERDFSNQPQH
- TRBV5-4 ASSPRDTHGETQY
- TRBV11-3 ASSPRTGGSGDTQY
- TRBV10-3 AISAQRTSGEDTQY
- TRBV5-8 ASSLPGVGANVLT
- TRBV5-1 ASSFTGDGNQPQH
few TRBV19 ASTKTGEFEKLF
- TRBV2 ASKRTGDYNEQF
- TRBV3-1/TRBV3-2 ASSLGQLEKLF
- TRBV7-2 ASSLGGSGVLGEQF
once TRBV7-3 ASSLLGGGTEAF
- TRBV6-5 ASGLRGNYGYT